This record looks at one T cell receptor (beta chain) sequence and its context. This clone has more than one count but fewer than ten. No cognate antigen has been identified for it. No base-level quality is on record; no much larger clone is a single base apart. The CDR3 regions of human TCRbeta chains were analyzed by immunosequencing. Under the source paper's analysis protocol: Repertoire TCRs were matched against a reference library of SARS-CoV-2-specific TCRs generated with the MIRA antigen-specificity platform. Breadth was defined as the fraction of unique TCRs that were SARS-CoV-2-associated, and depth was defined as the fraction of total T cells that were SARS-CoV-2-associated. Using the MIRA data, each spike-specific TCR was assigned both to the spike region to which the TCR was reactive and to a CD4 or CD8 class. Log10-transformed breadth and depth values were compared by one-way ANOVA with Sidak's multiple comparisons tests. TCRdb stores this immuneACCESS table with in-frame sequences only. Part of the clones is absent; in the studies checked, under half of the shortfall reflects unresolved V genes, and no reason is known for the rest. The DNA was the basis for D and trimming; V, J and clone size are from that table. This sample lists about 140,000 clones; around nine tenths were detected once. The ten top clones hold about 3% of the sample.

The entry originates in a study of T cell responses to AZD1222 COVID-19 vaccine (dated by TCRdb to about 2021). Regarding the complete study: TCR sequencing covered fewer than 250 trial participants: 200 to 220 given two doses of AZD1222 and 26 given two doses of MenACWY control vaccine. Enrollment into the trials was organized by age into subgroups of 18-55, 56-69 and 70-plus years, and those subgroups contained about 150, 27 and 61 TCR-sequenced participants, respectively.

Here V drops 8 bases and J drops 2 bases, and the junction holds 7 bases not matched to any gene. From a lookup of the germline V gene, CDR1 and CDR2 are SNHLY and FYNNEI. The CDR3 goes from the cysteine to the phenylalanine over 14 residues. Kept here is only the CDR3 DNA, which spans 42 bases and is read in frame from base 1. General findings and caveats noted by the study authors: Epitopes outside the regions mutated in the B.1.351 and B.1.1.7 variants were reportedly recognized by nearly half of the unique spike-specific TCRs. Because no day 14 peak-response samples were available, the repertoires could be characterized only after the peak T cell response. Spike-specific TCR breadth and depth rose significantly after two AZD1222 doses compared with day 0 and with MenACWY recipients. Conclusions about previously exposed vaccinees were limited because only six AZD1222 recipients were SARS-CoV-2 seropositive at baseline. The whole spike protein was spanned by vaccine-associated CD4 TCRs, and dominant responses were seen in regions 160-218 and 743-854. Most participants were white British and females outnumbered males, and the authors suggested that clonal diversity may have been underestimated. The 56-69-year group was small, and its depth increase did not reach significance, likely because of low power.

Read against the paper, the sample's time point label means: about 28 days (+/-7) after the second vaccine dose. Because spike-specific TCR depth and breadth did not differ between the two schedules, AZD1222 recipients who got a second dose at roughly 4 weeks were pooled with those who got a second dose at roughly 12 weeks. Vaccinee samples were obtained from the UK trials COV001 and COV002, which included a single-blind randomized controlled phase 2/3 trial of AZD1222 (ChAdOx1 nCoV-19) in healthy adults. For TCRbeta chain sequencing, PBMC samples were collected from trial participants at day 0 and at day 28 after the second dose.

The V and J segments used are TRBV2 and TRBJ2-3; 7 junctional bases match TRBD2. This TCR was recovered from an adult who received the AZD1222 COVID-19 vaccine. The sample here was peripheral blood, taken 28 days after the second AZD1222 dose. The DNA reads TGTGCCAGCCTTGCTAGCGGACCCACAGATACGCAGTATTTT. This sequence encodes CASLASGPTDTQYF.